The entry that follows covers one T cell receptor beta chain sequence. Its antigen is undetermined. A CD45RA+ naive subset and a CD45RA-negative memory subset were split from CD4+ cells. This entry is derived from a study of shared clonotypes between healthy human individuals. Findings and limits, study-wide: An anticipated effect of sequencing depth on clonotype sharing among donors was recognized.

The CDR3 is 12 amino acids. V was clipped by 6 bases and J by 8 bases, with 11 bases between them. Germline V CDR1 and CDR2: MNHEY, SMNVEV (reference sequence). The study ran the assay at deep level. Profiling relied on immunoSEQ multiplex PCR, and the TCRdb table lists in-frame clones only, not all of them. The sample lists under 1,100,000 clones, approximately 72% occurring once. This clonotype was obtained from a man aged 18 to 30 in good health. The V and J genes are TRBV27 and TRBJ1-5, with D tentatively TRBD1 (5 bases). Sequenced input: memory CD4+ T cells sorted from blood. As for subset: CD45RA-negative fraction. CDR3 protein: CASRKGWEPQHF. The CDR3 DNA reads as TGTGCCAGCAGAAAGGGGTGGGAGCCCCAGCATTTT.